These 32 T cell receptor delta chains were sequenced from one sample in a study of gamma-delta chains in newborns, infants, children. TCRdb re-identified clones in the reads via CATT. The sample lists roughly 6,100 delta-chain clones; over 2.5% were seen once. Sample: blood. The receptor set was obtained from a child who was a newborn, infant or young child, either healthy, febrile or measles-vaccinated (not recorded which).

This clone was recorded a few times. This likely reflects a read error, since a far larger clone is one base away. Other DNA sequences in this specimen translate into the identical CDR3. CDR3 amino acids: CACDTLGMTAQLFF. CDR3 coding DNA: TGTGCCTGCGACACCCTGGGGATGACAGCACAACTCTTCTTT. The genes are TRDV2 and TRDJ2; the D gene is possibly TRDD3 (6 bases). CDR1 is GEAIGNYY and CDR2 is EKD in the germline V gene. The CDR3 sequence is 14 residues long.

This clone is categorized as medium-sized. The V call is TRDV2, the J call TRDJ3, with 7 bases identical to TRDD3. The germline V gene has CDR1 GEAIGNYY and CDR2 EKD. The V and J ends lost 3 bases and 0 bases, in that order; junction bases with no gene match: 13. The CDR3 consists of 20 residues. Here the CDR3 reads CACDRTYWGPSSWDTRQMFF. The CDR3 bases are TGTGCCTGTGACCGGACGTACTGGGGTCCGAGCTCCTGGGACACCCGACAGATGTTTTTC.

The sample holds a few counts of this clone. The protein TCRdb gives is from a much larger clone and does not agree with this DNA's translation at residue 16, likely a read error; the protein shown here comes from the DNA. The CDR3 is CACDTVGGYAWDTRQTFF. CDR3 sequence (DNA): TGTGCCTGTGACACCGTAGGGGGATACGCCTGGGACACCCGACAGACGTTTTTC. The chain employs TRDV2 and TRDJ3; 10 bases align to TRDD3. CDR3 length: 18 residues. Germline V lookup: CDR1 GEAIGNYY, CDR2 EKD.

The chain employs TRDV1 and TRDJ1, with unresolved D. No J gene was available from TCRdb, and it was assigned here by a germline match of the DNA. The CDR3 sequence is 20 residues long. CDR1 and CDR2 (germline): TSWWSYY, QGS. With 4 bases removed from V and 0 bases from J, the gap between germline ends came to 27 bases. In DNA form, the CDR3 reads TGTGCTCTTGGGGGAAAAAGGCGGCCCGTCCCCGGGCCGTACACCGATAAACTCATCTTT. It is translated as CALGGKRRPVPGPYTDKLIF.

The chain combines TRDV2 with TRDJ3; 7 bases map to TRDD3. The CDR3 runs 20 residues. The trim removed 0 bases at V and 0 bases at J, leaving 10 bases unmatched. CDR1 is GEAIGNYY and CDR2 is EKD in the germline V gene. CDR3: CACDTATGDRSSWDTRQMFF. CDR3 DNA: TGTGCCTGTGACACCGCGACTGGGGACCGGAGCTCCTGGGACACCCGACAGATGTTTTTC.

To note about this clone: A much larger clone lies one base from this, so it may be a read error. The gene calls are TRDV2 and TRDJ3; the D gene is possibly TRDD3 (6 bases). Germline lookup yields CDR1 GEAIGNYY and CDR2 EKD. CDR3 length: 19 amino acids. CDR3 amino acids: CACDTVGDSSSWDARQMFF. CDR3 nucleotides: TGTGCCTGTGACACCGTAGGGGATTCAAGCTCCTGGGACGCCCGACAGATGTTTTTC.

Comment on this clone: A read error likely explains why the TCRdb protein, taken from a much larger clone, differs from this DNA's translation at residue 3; the protein shown is translated from the DNA. The gene calls are TRDV2 and TRDJ3; TRDD3 might be the D (6 bases). The germline V gene encodes CDR1 GEAIGNYY and CDR2 EKD. The CDR3 contains 17 residues. The CDR3 DNA sequence: TGTGCCCGTGACAGTACTGGGAGCTCCTGGGACACCCGACAGATGTTTTTC. It yields the protein CARDSTGSSWDTRQMFF.

With regard to this clone: TCRdb's protein, taken from a much larger clone, differs from this DNA's translation at residue 12, likely owing to a read error; the protein displayed comes from the DNA. The chain links TRDV2 to TRDJ3; tentatively, D is TRDD3 (5 bases). Germline values: CDR1 GEAIGNYY, CDR2 EKD. The CDR3 sequence is 17 residues long. The CDR3 here is CACDVTQSSWDARQMFF. Written as DNA, the CDR3 is TGTGCCTGTGACGTAACTCAAAGCTCCTGGGACGCCCGACAGATGTTTTTC.

On this clone: The protein that TCRdb holds for this DNA derives from a much larger clone and differs from the translated DNA at residue 6, which likely indicates a read error; the protein shown here is translated from the DNA. The V gene is TRDV2, the J gene TRDJ3; 8 bases align to TRDD3. CDR1 is GEAIGNYY, CDR2 EKD, per germline. V gave up 0 bases and J gave up 0 bases; unmatched junction bases: 3. This CDR3 region has 18 residues. This CDR3 reads CACDTRDTRSWDTRQMFF. The CDR3 nucleotides read TGTGCCTGTGACACCAGGGATACGCGCTCCTGGGACACCCGACAGATGTTTTTC.

By proportion, this clone is medium-sized. The sample holds other DNA sequences that translate to the same CDR3. This chain uses TRDV2 with TRDJ2, with 10 bases identical to TRDD3. Trimming cost V 4 bases and J 0 bases; bases outside gene matches: 10. This CDR3 has 18 residues. CDR1 is GEAIGNYY and CDR2 is EKD in the germline V gene. The CDR3 DNA reads TGTGCCTGTGATGTACTGGGGGATGAAGGATCTTTGACAGCACAACTCTTCTTT. Its protein is CACDVLGDEGSLTAQLFF.

This clone was counted a few times. The chain uses TRDV2 and TRDJ3, with 8 bases identical to TRDD3. This CDR3 contains 19 residues. Germline trimming cut 3 bases from V and 0 bases from J; bases unmatched to any gene: 9. Germline V gene lookup returns CDR1 GEAIGNYY and CDR2 EKD. The CDR3 is CACDAWGMFSSWDTRQMFF. The CDR3 nucleotides are TGTGCCTGTGACGCATGGGGGATGTTTAGCTCCTGGGACACCCGACAGATGTTTTTC.

This clone was detected a few times. A much larger clone differs from this one at a single base, so this may be a read error. Other DNA variants within this sample encode the same CDR3. The chain joins TRDV2 to TRDJ1, with 8 bases fitting TRDD3. CDR1 is GEAIGNYY and CDR2 is EKD in the germline V gene. This CDR3 is built from 15 residues. The CDR3 protein is CACDVLGVYTDKLIF. The CDR3 nucleotides read TGTGCCTGTGACGTACTGGGGGTTTACACCGATAAGCTCATCTTT.

The chain recombines TRDV2 with TRDJ3; TRDD3 matches at 11 bases. After removal of 0 bases from V and 0 bases from J, the junction contained 6 bases not matched to a gene. Germline V gene data show CDR1 as GEAIGNYY and CDR2 as EKD. The CDR3 has 20 residues. This chain's CDR3 is CACDTYWGIKSSWDTRQMFF. In nucleotides, the CDR3 is TGTGCCTGTGACACCTACTGGGGGATAAAAAGCTCCTGGGACACCCGACAGATGTTTTTC.

This clone was seen more than once but under ten times. The V call is TRDV2, the J call TRDJ3; 8 bases match TRDD3. The junction had 9 bases not matched to a gene; V was cut back by 0 bases and J by 0 bases. The germline gives CDR1 GEAIGNYY, CDR2 EKD. The CDR3 is 20 amino acids. Here the CDR3 DNA reads TGTGCCTGTGACACCTGGGGGATTCCCGAGAGCTCCTGGGACACCCGACAGATGTTTTTC. It is translated as CACDTWGIPESSWDTRQMFF.

In this sample, this clone turned up a few times. J is TRDJ3 and V is TRDV2; 13 bases line up with TRDD3. CDR3 length: 21 amino acids. The V segment lost 3 bases and the J segment 0 bases; nucleotides outside the gene matches: 10. The germline gives CDR1 GEAIGNYY, CDR2 EKD. The CDR3 nucleotides read TGTGCCTGTGACGTACTGGGGGATACGCGTAATAGCTCCTGGGACACCCGACAGATGTTTTTC. Translation: CACDVLGDTRNSSWDTRQMFF.

By its share, this clone is medium-sized. Within the sample, other DNA sequences also encode this same CDR3. The chain carries TRDV2 and TRDJ3; 9 nucleotides align to TRDD3. The CDR3 sequence is 20 residues long. The V gene's germline CDR1 is GEAIGNYY and CDR2 EKD. The V gene end was trimmed by 0 bases and the J gene end by 0 bases; junction bases not matched to a gene: 8. CDR3 region: CACDTGDWGTGSWDTRQMFF. The CDR3 DNA sequence: TGTGCCTGTGACACCGGGGACTGGGGGACCGGCTCCTGGGACACCCGACAGATGTTTTTC.

There are a few counts of this clone. Other DNA sequences of this sample code for an identical CDR3. The chain joins TRDV2 to TRDJ3; TRDD3 agrees at 13 bases. There are 21 residues in the CDR3. Trimming cost V 3 bases and J 2 bases; bases outside gene matches: 12. Germline V gene data show CDR1 as GEAIGNYY and CDR2 as EKD. CDR3 coding DNA: TGTGCCTGTGACTCCTTACTGGGGGATACGCGTCTGCCCTGGGACACCCGACAGATGTTTTTC. As protein: CACDSLLGDTRLPWDTRQMFF.

This clone ranks as medium-sized (0.01 to 0.1%). The genes are TRDV2 and TRDJ3; TRDD3 matches 8 bases. Germline V gives CDR1 GEAIGNYY, CDR2 EKD. The ends lost 3 bases at V and 0 bases at J; junction bases unmatched: 9. There are 19 residues in the CDR3. Here the CDR3 DNA reads TGTGCCTGTGACCCGGGGGATATTGTATACTCCTGGGACACCCGACAGATGTTTTTC. It specifies CACDPGDIVYSWDTRQMFF.

This clone was seen a few times. A much larger clone lies a single base off, so this may be a read error. The V and J genes are TRDV2 and TRDJ3; 13 bases are shared with TRDD3. CDR3 length: 21 amino acids. The germline gives CDR1 GEAIGNYY, CDR2 EKD. The CDR3 DNA is TGTGCCTATGACAAAGTACTGGGGGATACGCTGAGCTCCTGGGACACCCGACAGATGTTTTTC. The encoded protein is CAYDKVLGDTLSSWDTRQMFF.

The sample holds a few counts of this clone. The V gene is TRDV2, the J gene TRDJ2; 10 positions match TRDD3. The germline gives CDR1 GEAIGNYY, CDR2 EKD. The CDR3 has 15 amino acids. After removal of 2 bases from V and 3 bases from J, the junction contained 2 bases not matched to a gene. The CDR3 loop reads CACDRLGDMTAQLFF. The CDR3 bases are TGTGCCTGTGACAGGCTGGGGGATATGACAGCACAACTCTTCTTT.

This clone ranks as medium-sized. The chain combines TRDV2 with TRDJ3; 12 bases line up with TRDD3. The germline gives CDR1 GEAIGNYY, CDR2 EKD. J gave up 2 bases and V 2 bases, and 3 bases lay outside the gene matches. The CDR3 is made up of 18 amino acids. CDR3 sequence reads: CACDRLGDTPWDTRQMFF. DNA for the CDR3: TGTGCCTGTGACAGACTGGGGGATACCCCCTGGGACACCCGACAGATGTTTTTC.

As to this clone: This may be a read error: a much more frequent sequence differs by one nucleotide. The same CDR3 arises from other DNA sequences in this sample as well. The chain recombines TRDV2 with TRDJ3, with 13 bases that match TRDD3. Germline V lookup: CDR1 GEAIGNYY, CDR2 EKD. V was clipped by 0 bases and J by 1 base; unmatched bases: 2. CDR3 length: 19 amino acids. This chain's CDR3 is CACDTVLGDTSWDTRQMFF. CDR3 coding DNA: TGTGCCTGTGACACCGTACTGGGGGATACGTCCTGGGACACCCGACAGATGTTTTTC.

This clone was counted between two and nine times. A much larger clone sits a single nucleotide away, making a read error possible. V gene TRDV2 combines with J gene TRDJ3; 10 positions agree with TRDD3. The CDR3 covers 19 residues. Germline CDR1 and CDR2: GEAIGNYY and EKD. As DNA, the CDR3 is TGTGCCTGTGACAATACTGGGGGATCTGGCTCCTGGGACACCCGACATATGTTTTTC. This encodes CACDNTGGSGSWDTRHMFF.

On this clone itself: A far bigger clonotype differs at one base, so this is likely a read error. The gene calls are TRDV2 and TRDJ3, with 11 nucleotides matching TRDD3. Germline-derived CDR1 and CDR2 are GEAIGNYY and EKD. The CDR3 spans 18 residues. CDR3 sequence reads: CARDTVLGDTWDTRQMFF. The CDR3 DNA is TGTGCCCGTGACACCGTACTGGGGGATACCTGGGACACCCGACAGATGTTTTTC.

Details on this clone: The junction does not match germline at one end; this may be a read error. This CDR3 is also generated by other DNA sequences in the sample. The chain is built from TRDV2 and TRDJ3; 10 bases are shared with TRDD3. The CDR3 loop spans 22 amino acids. CDR1 and CDR2 from the germline V gene are GEAIGNYY and EKD. The CDR3, as DNA: TGTGCCTGTGACGCCTTTCTACTGGGGGATCAACTCAGCTCCTGGGACACTCGACAGATGTTTTTC. This translates into CACDAFLLGDQLSSWDTRQMFF.

This clone was seen a few times. The identical CDR3 is also encoded by other nucleotide sequences in the sample. This chain joins TRDV2 and TRDJ3; a possible D gene is TRDD3 (6 bases). This CDR3 contains 17 residues. The germline V gene has CDR1 GEAIGNYY and CDR2 EKD. The ends were cut back, 1 base at V and 1 base at J, with 10 bases in the middle. The CDR3 loop reads CACDTVLGSWDTRQMFF. In DNA, the CDR3 is TGTGCCTGTGACACTGTACTGGGTTCCTGGGACACCCGACAGATGTTTTTC.

This clone was seen a few times. This may come from a read error, since a much larger clone is one base off. The chain combines TRDV2 with TRDJ3; 13 nucleotides match TRDD3. The V gene's germline CDR1 is GEAIGNYY and CDR2 EKD. The CDR3 has 20 residues. This CDR3 reads CACDNVLGDTPSCDTRQMFF. The CDR3, as DNA: TGTGCCTGTGACAACGTACTGGGGGATACGCCCTCCTGTGACACCCGACAGATGTTTTTC.

This clone was picked up a small number of times. Just one base apart from a much larger clone, this may be a read error. The chain couples TRDV2 to TRDJ2, with TRDD3 matching 8 bases. The CDR3 spans 16 residues. Per germline, CDR1 GEAIGNYY and CDR2 EKD. The CDR3 spells CASDTVGDALTAQLFF. DNA of the CDR3: TGTGCCAGTGACACCGTGGGGGATGCTTTGACAGCACAACTCTTCTTT.

By share, this clone ranks as medium-sized. The chain links TRDV2 to TRDJ3, with 9 bases identical to TRDD3. The germline V gene has CDR1 GEAIGNYY and CDR2 EKD. The CDR3 contains 18 residues. The V segment lost 3 bases and the J segment 0 bases; nucleotides outside the gene matches: 5. The CDR3: CACDQYWGSSWDTRQMFF. The DNA of the CDR3 is TGTGCCTGTGACCAGTACTGGGGGAGCTCCTGGGACACCCGACAGATGTTTTTC.

This clone is labeled as medium-sized. Other nucleotide sequences in the sample specify the same CDR3. The V and J genes are TRDV2 and TRDJ3; 11 nucleotides align to TRDD3. Trimming cost V 0 bases and J 0 bases; bases outside gene matches: 6. The V gene's germline CDR1 is GEAIGNYY and CDR2 EKD. This CDR3 is built from 20 residues. The CDR3 nucleotides read TGTGCCTGTGACACCGTACTGGGGGATAAAAGCTCCTGGGACACCCGACAGATGTTTTTC. It codes for CACDTVLGDKSSWDTRQMFF.

This clone is labeled medium-sized (0.01 to 0.1%). This same CDR3 is encoded by further DNA sequences in the sample. The chain is built from TRDV2 and TRDJ3, with D uncertain. CDR1 is GEAIGNYY, CDR2 EKD, per germline. The CDR3 spans 17 residues. The V gene lost 0 bases and the J gene lost 0 bases, with 8 bases spanning the gap. The CDR3 spells CACDTVRPSWDTRQMFF. Written as DNA, the CDR3 is TGTGCCTGTGACACCGTTAGGCCCTCCTGGGACACCCGACAGATGTTTTTC.

This clone was picked up a small number of times. One end of the junction is discordant with germline, which a read error may explain. This sequence joins TRDV2 and TRDJ3, with 9 positions matching TRDD3. Germline CDR1 reads GEAIGNYY; CDR2 reads EKD. This CDR3 is 20 amino acids long. The CDR3 sequence: CACDTILGDPSSWGTRQMFF. CDR3 DNA sequence: TGTGCCTGTGACACCATCCTGGGGGATCCAAGCTCCTGGGGCACCCGACAGATGTTTTTC.